The clone carrying this T cell receptor (beta chain) was counted at least ten times. Amplification targeted TCR beta CDR3 regions from RNA transcripts. The TCR CDR3 was amplified in a first-round RT-PCR using the HTBI primer set. TCRdb re-derived calls from the multiplex PCR reads in MiXCR, one entry per CDR3 protein. The profile covers roughly 570,000 distinct CDR3 sequences, with about 43% appearing a single time and approximately 7.5% taken by the ten largest. The data stem from a study of T cells in Graves' hyperthyroidism and ophthalmopathy. Germline CDR1 MNHEY, CDR2 SVGAGI. V was clipped by 4 bases and J by 6 bases, with 9 bases between them. The CDR3 length is 13 residues.

Sample: peripheral blood or thyroid tissue (not recorded which). This sequence originates from a woman aged 18 to 35 with Graves' hyperthyroidism. The gene calls are TRBV6-5 and TRBJ1-4; tentatively, D is TRBD1 (6 bases). For the CDR3, the DNA is TGTGCCAGCAGTTCAGGGGCGGATGAAAAACTGTTTTTT. This sequence encodes CASSSGADEKLFF.